This TCR beta chain was documented in a study of control samples from healthy donors and cancer patients. In its sample, this clone was seen once. Germline V gene data show CDR1 as SNHLY and CDR2 as FYNNEI. The CDR3 covers 15 residues. V was pared by 0 bases and J by 8 bases, with 14 bases between. The assay was immunoSEQ multiplex PCR, and TCRdb's table has in-frame clones only and misses some. The sample has about 120,000 clones; around nine tenths are singletons. This TCR was recovered from a man aged 30-40 years in good health. The chain joins TRBV2 to TRBJ2-1, with D uncertain. Sequenced material: blood. This CDR3 is CASSEAIYGWDEQFF. The DNA of the CDR3 is TGTGCCAGCAGTGAAGCGATTTATGGATGGGATGAGCAGTTCTTC.